This T cell receptor (beta chain) was found in a study of T-cell memory formation after mild COVID-19. Overall study results and limits: Within pre-infection memory, some responding clones were found, suggesting cross-reactive memory joined.

After 5'RACE with constant-segment primers, TCR alpha and TCR beta cDNA libraries carrying sample barcodes and UMIs were obtained. A single record per CDR3 protein comes from TCRdb applying MiXCR to the 5' RACE reads. The table lists approximately 250,000 distinct CDR3 sequences, approximately 15% of them singletons, with around 20% in the top ten. For this clonotype: The antigen is undetermined.

Sequenced material: PBMCs or a T cell subset sorted from them (not recorded which). The source is a man aged 18 to 29 who had mild COVID-19 (a few samples of this study predate the infection). Cell type and time point are not known.

The CDR3: CASSYSQGGDTQYF. Here the CDR3 DNA reads TGCGCCAGCAGCTACTCGCAAGGGGGAGATACGCAGTATTTT. The chain couples TRBV4-1 to TRBJ2-3; TRBD1 is a possible D gene (6 bases). The germline CDR1 and CDR2 sequences are MGHRA and YSYEKL. Trimming removed 5 bases from V and 5 bases from J, with 14 bases in between. The CDR3 totals 14 residues.